Reported below is one T cell receptor beta chain. Its specificity is unknown. Trimming pared 5 bases from V and 5 bases from J, leaving 15 bases between. CDR1 and CDR2 from the germline V gene are MNHNY and SVGAGI (reference sequence). This CDR3 is built from 14 residues. The data were produced by immunoSEQ multiplex PCR, yet TCRdb's version contains in-frame clones alone and is incomplete. The data show millions of clones, less than 95% seen once. The naive CD8 fraction comprised CD45RO-negative cells positively selected for CCR7 and excluded terminally differentiated effector memory CD45RA+ cells. Healthy and HIV-negative, the adult donors had no recent acute infections or vaccinations. Every donor, a Caucasian adult, lived in Nashville, Tennessee. This sample was taken from a study of shared clonotypes between healthy human individuals. Study details: For every donor, three CD4 naive, three CD4 memory, two CD8 naive and one CD8 memory plates were used.

Regarding the study as a whole: Rarefaction gave evidence that sorted-subset sequencing remained incomplete despite large depth.

This clonotype originated in a man younger than 30 in good health. This chain uses TRBV6-6 with TRBJ1-1, with D possibly matching TRBD1 (6 bases). The sequencing input was naive CD8+ T cells sorted from blood. The CDR3 is CASSQTGLLTEAFF. The CDR3 region has the DNA TGTGCCAGCAGTCAAACAGGGTTATTGACTGAAGCTTTCTTT.